This T cell receptor (beta chain) appears in the sequencing data of a study of blood T cell repertoires in COVID-19. Study details: In each case, the material was cDNA or gDNA derived from T cells, B-cell-depleted T cells, or PBMCs.

The age range of participants was about 18 to 95 years, with residence in about 25 US areas. Membership in each cohort depended on participant-reported clinical history. The CDR3 sequence is 14 residues long. Trimming cost V 2 bases and J 2 bases; bases outside gene matches: 0. The germline CDR1 and CDR2 sequences are KGHSH and LQKENI. Methods used by the authors: The authors estimated nucleated cell counts from reference gene primer amplification. Profiled with immunoSEQ multiplex PCR; TCRdb holds only in-frame clones, not every one. D and trimming were read from the DNA, whereas the V and J calls and clone size are those reported in that table. This repertoire shows some 350,000 clones, over 75% found once; its top ten account for about 5.7%. A note on this clone: The sample has other DNA sequences that encode this CDR3 too.

V usage is TRBV18 and J usage is TRBJ1-1; 9 bases agree with TRBD1. The receptor comes from a woman aged 25 to 39 who had recovered from COVID-19. The sample comprised PBMCs or T cells enriched from blood (not recorded which). CDR3 amino acids: CASSPTGGNTEAFF. CDR3 nucleotide sequence: TGTGCCAGCTCACCAACAGGGGGCAACACTGAAGCTTTCTTT.